This T cell receptor beta chain was sequenced during a study of blood T cell repertoires in COVID-19. The CDR3 contains 16 residues. Trimming cost V 5 bases and J 4 bases, with 20 bases left between them. Germline assignment: CDR1 MNHNY and CDR2 SVGAGI (reference sequence). Sequenced by immunoSEQ multiplex PCR; TCRdb stores in-frame clones only, minus some. The data show 200,000 to 300,000 clones, with about 82% seen just once and 2% to 2.5% held by the top ten. The material sequenced was PBMCs or T cells enriched from blood (not recorded which). The V gene is TRBV6-6, the J gene TRBJ1-2, with D perhaps matching TRBD1 (5 bases). The TCR was taken from a woman in her forties or fifties who had recovered from COVID-19. CDR3 amino acids: CASSNIGGGELYGYTF. The CDR3 coding sequence is TGTGCCAGCAGTAACATTGGGGGGGGTGAACTCTATGGCTACACCTTC.